The 22 T cell receptor beta chains below come from one sample, sequenced in a study of identical twins. TCRdb used MiXCR to reprocess the 5' RACE reads, holding one entry per CDR3 protein. The sample lists about 450,000 distinct CDR3 sequences; approximately 18% were seen once. The source material was naive T cells sorted from blood. Receptor source: a man aged 50 to 59 in good health.

In this sample, this clonotype turned up many times. The J gene is TRBJ1-2, the V gene TRBV20-1, with D hard to call. Germline-derived CDR1 and CDR2 are DFQATT and SNEGSKA (reference sequence). The ends were cut back, 1 base at V and 4 bases at J, with 16 bases in the middle. This CDR3 has 15 residues. This chain's CDR3 is CSARGRLGVSYGYTF. The CDR3 DNA is TGCAGTGCTAGAGGGAGGTTGGGTGTCAGCTATGGCTACACCTTC.

This clonotype was seen ten or more times. The genes are TRBV12-3 or TRBV12-4 and TRBJ1-6; 10 nucleotides align to TRBD1. Trimming at V came to 5 bases and at J to 7 bases, leaving 2 bases not matched to a gene. The CDR3 totals 14 residues. The CDR3: CASSTGQGNSPLHF. The CDR3 region has the DNA TGTGCCAGCAGTACGGGACAGGGGAATTCACCCCTCCACTTT.

This clonotype was picked up many times. The chain links TRBV20-1 to TRBJ2-1; D perhaps matches TRBD2 (6 bases). Trimming shortened V by 0 bases and J by 4 bases, and 13 bases separated the two germline ends. CDR1 and CDR2 from the germline V gene are DFQATT and SNEGSKA (reference sequence). The CDR3 is 15 residues long. CDR3 protein: CSARDILGLYNEQFF. CDR3 DNA: TGCAGTGCTAGAGATATATTGGGACTTTACAATGAGCAGTTCTTC.

The chain uses TRBV11-1 and TRBJ2-7; 10 bases are shared with TRBD1. V shed 5 bases and J 3 bases; nucleotides not matched to a gene: 7. The V gene's germline CDR1 is SGHAT and CDR2 FQDESV (reference sequence). The CDR3 loop spans 15 amino acids. The CDR3 nucleotides read TGTGCCAGCAGCACCCGGGACAGGGGTGGCTACGAGCAGTACTTC. Protein sequence: CASSTRDRGGYEQYF.

This clonotype was seen at least ten times. This rearrangement joins TRBV6-2 or TRBV6-3 to TRBJ2-1, with TRBD1 matching over 8 bases. After removal of 5 bases from V and 10 bases from J, the junction contained 10 bases not matched to a gene. This CDR3 is built from 14 residues. Germline values: CDR1 MNHEY, CDR2 SVGEGT. CDR3 DNA sequence: TGTGCCAGCAGTACCCGGACAGGGCCGGGGGAGCAGTTCTTC. Residues: CASSTRTGPGEQFF.

This clonotype was found a few times. V gene TRBV29-1 combines with J gene TRBJ1-1, with D perhaps TRBD1 (5 bases). V lost 6 bases to trimming and J lost 1 base, with 15 bases between them. The V gene's germline CDR1 is SQVTM and CDR2 ANQGSEA. There are 14 residues in the CDR3. The CDR3, as DNA: TGCAGCGTACCGGGACCTCAAACGAACACTGAAGCTTTCTTT. Translation: CSVPGPQTNTEAFF.

This clonotype was picked up many times. The CDR3 region is CASSLHRDTGELFF. CDR3 DNA: TGTGCCAGCAGTCTACATCGGGACACCGGGGAGCTGTTTTTT. The chain combines TRBV12-3 or TRBV12-4 with TRBJ2-2; no definite D call. The CDR3 covers 14 residues. V lost 5 bases to trimming and J lost 3 bases, with 10 bases between them.

The chain joins TRBV5-1 to TRBJ2-7; 9 bases are a match to TRBD1. The CDR3 totals 13 residues. Germline V gives CDR1 SGHRS, CDR2 YFSETQ. V lost 6 bases and J lost 4; bases outside the gene matches: 5. The CDR3 nucleotides read TGCGCCAGCACCGGACAGGGGCAGTACGAGCAGTACTTC. Its translation is CASTGQGQYEQYF.

There are many counts of this clonotype. Here the CDR3 reads CASSGTRPEKLFF. In DNA, the CDR3 is TGTGCCAGCAGTGGGACCCGCCCTGAAAAACTGTTTTTT. The V and J genes are TRBV25-1 and TRBJ1-4; D is uncertain. CDR1 and CDR2 (germline): MGHDK, SYGVNS. This CDR3 region has 13 residues. Trimming shortened V by 4 bases and J by 7 bases, and 10 bases separated the two germline ends.

CDR3 coding DNA: TGTGCCAGCAGTTATCGGAGTGGTGAGCAGTACTTC. Encoded protein: CASSYRSGEQYF. The chain employs TRBV6-2 or TRBV6-3 and TRBJ2-7; unclear D gene. CDR3 length: 12 residues. CDR1 is MNHEY and CDR2 is SVGEGT in the germline V gene. The V and J ends lost 3 bases and 7 bases respectively, with 10 bases between them.

The V and J genes are TRBV5-1 and TRBJ2-7, with D perhaps TRBD1 or TRBD2 (5 bases each). Germline CDR1 is SGHRS and CDR2 is YFSETQ. This CDR3 region has 13 residues. The germline V and J ends were trimmed by 4 bases and 4 bases, with 12 bases remaining between them. The CDR3 reads CASSERGPYEQYF. CDR3 sequence (DNA): TGCGCCAGCAGCGAGAGGGGCCCATACGAGCAGTACTTC.

The chain carries TRBV12-3 or TRBV12-4 and TRBJ2-2; 7 positions match TRBD2. The CDR3 has 16 residues. V trimming: 6 bases; J trimming: 1 base; junction bases outside the gene matches: 8. The CDR3 region is CASRNRGLMNTGELFF. CDR3 bases: TGTGCCAGCAGAAATAGGGGACTAATGAACACCGGGGAGCTGTTTTTT.

This clonotype was observed a few times. This rearrangement joins TRBV9 to TRBJ2-5, with TRBD1 identical over 7 bases. This CDR3 has 15 residues. Germline V gives CDR1 SGDLS, CDR2 YYNGEE. The ends lost 4 bases at V and 4 bases at J; junction bases unmatched: 10. CDR3 in amino acids: CASSIRDSMAETQYF. CDR3 bases: TGTGCCAGCAGCATCCGGGACAGCATGGCAGAGACCCAGTACTTC. The whole variable domain, remainder taken from reference TRBV9 and TRBJ2-5, is DSGVTQTPKHLITATGQRVTLRCSPRSGDLSVYWYQQSLDQGLQFLIQYYNGEERAKGNILERFSAQQFPDLHSELNLSSLELGDSALYFCASSIRDSMAETQYFGPGTRLLVL.

This clonotype came up many times. The J gene is TRBJ2-1, the V gene TRBV9, with TRBD2 matching 9 bases. CDR1 is SGDLS and CDR2 is YYNGEE in the germline V gene. The CDR3 sequence is 18 residues long. The V and J ends lost 3 bases and 6 bases, in that order; junction bases with no gene match: 16. The CDR3 bases are TGTGCCAGCAGCGCGAGAGCCTTTAGCGGGGGAGGCAGCAATGAGCAGTTCTTC. As protein: CASSARAFSGGGSNEQFF.

This clonotype came up many times. CDR3 protein: CASSADREGQPQHF. The CDR3 DNA is TGTGCCAGCAGCGCAGACAGGGAAGGACAGCCCCAGCATTTT. The rearrangement uses TRBV2 and TRBJ1-5, with 7 bases fitting TRBD1. Unmatched junction bases numbered 9, after V lost 6 bases and J lost 7 bases. From germline, CDR1 is SNHLY and CDR2 FYNNEI. This CDR3 has 14 amino acids.

This clonotype was counted between two and nine times. The genes are TRBV7-8 and TRBJ1-2, with 7 bases that match TRBD1. This CDR3 comprises 14 residues. Germline V gene data show CDR1 as SGHVS and CDR2 as FQNEAQ. V gave up 1 base and J gave up 6 bases; unmatched junction bases: 5. The CDR3 bases are TGTGCCAGCAGCTTAGGCGTGACAGGGAATGGCTACACCTTC. Its protein product is CASSLGVTGNGYTF.

There are many counts of this clonotype. The rearrangement uses TRBV19 and TRBJ1-5; TRBD1 matches at 9 bases. The CDR3 has 14 amino acids. In germline, CDR1 is LNHDA, CDR2 SQIVND (reference sequence). The V gene end was trimmed by 6 bases and the J gene end by 5 bases; junction bases not matched to a gene: 5. The CDR3 is CASRRTGVHQPQHF. The CDR3 DNA sequence: TGTGCCAGTAGAAGGACAGGGGTGCATCAGCCCCAGCATTTT.

The chain uses TRBV4-1 and TRBJ2-7; 8 bases are shared with TRBD1. The CDR3 runs to 14 residues. With V trimmed by 3 bases and J by 3 bases, 4 bases remained unmatched. In germline, CDR1 is MGHRA, CDR2 YSYEKL. The CDR3 coding sequence is TGCGCCAGCAGCCATGAGGGACAGGACTACGAGCAGTACTTC. Protein sequence: CASSHEGQDYEQYF.

The J gene is TRBJ1-3, the V gene TRBV4-1; TRBD1 aligns across 9 bases. V trimming: 2 bases; J trimming: 3 bases; junction bases outside the gene matches: 2. The CDR3 spans 15 residues. Germline V lookup: CDR1 MGHRA, CDR2 YSYEKL. Here the CDR3 reads CASSQSGQGGNTIYF. CDR3 in DNA: TGCGCCAGCAGCCAATCGGGACAGGGTGGAAACACCATATATTTT.

As to this clonotype: The junction departs from germline at one end; a sequencing error may be responsible. The rearrangement links TRBV7-7 to TRBJ2-1; D possibly corresponds to TRBD1 (6 bases). Germline CDR1 and CDR2: SSHAT and FNYEAQ (reference sequence). CDR3 size: 16 residues. In DNA form, the CDR3 reads TGTGCTAGCAGCCCTATTTCTGGGGGCCCCTACAATGAGCAGTTCTTC. Its translation is CASSPISGGPYNEQFF.

This clonotype has more than one count but fewer than ten. V is TRBV24-1 and J is TRBJ2-3, with TRBD2 identical over 7 bases. This CDR3 has 16 amino acids. Germline CDR1 reads KGHDR; CDR2 reads SFDVKD. J gave up 1 base and V 3 bases, and 6 bases lay outside the gene matches. The CDR3 region has the DNA TGTGCCACCAGTGATATCAAGGCGGGAGGCACAGATACGCAGTATTTT. Residues: CATSDIKAGGTDTQYF.

A note on this clonotype: This may stem from a read error, because a much larger clone lies one nucleotide away. This rearrangement joins TRBV7-2 to TRBJ1-5; D gene ambiguous. The CDR3 length is 15 residues. CDR1 SGHTA and CDR2 FQGNSA come from the germline V gene. The DNA of the CDR3 is TGTGACAGCAGCTATGGACCGTTTGGCAATCAGCCCCAGCATTTT. This encodes CDSSYGPFGNQPQHF. Drawing the rest from reference TRBV7-2 and TRBJ1-5, the complete variable domain is GAGVSQSPSNKVTEKGKDVELRCDPISGHTALYWYRQSLGQGLEFLIYFQGNSAPDKSGLPSDRFSAERTGGSVSTLTIQRTQQEDSAVYLCDSSYGPFGNQPQHFGDGTRLSIL.